This TCR beta chain was found in a study of cytomegalovirus exposure and HLA in healthy donors. Study conclusions and caveats: In a later analysis, HLA-associated TCR beta chains were more clonally expanded than equally common others. What a later analysis showed was that several of the most significant clusters appeared linked to common viral pathogens.

CDR3 length: 16 amino acids. The germline V gene encodes CDR1 SEHNR and CDR2 FQNEAQ (reference sequence). Trimming took off 1 base at V and 6 bases at J, with 18 bases between the two ends. In regard to this clone: Its antigen is still unknown.

60 Vbeta and 13 Jbeta primers were used in PCR. TCRdb's table, derived via immunoSEQ multiplex PCR, lists solely in-frame clones and lacks some. The sample has around 140,000 clones; 70% to 75% are singletons. Sequenced sample: PBMCs. The origin of this receptor is a male donor in good health and CMV-seronegative. The rearrangement links TRBV7-9 to TRBJ1-2; D call uncertain. CDR3 sequence reads: CASSLGPLSSADGYTF. Written as DNA, the CDR3 is TGTGCCAGCAGCTTAGGGCCCCTTTCCAGTGCCGATGGCTACACCTTC.